The 6 T cell receptor beta chains presented below share a single source sample, sequenced in a study of blood T cells in healthy people across ages. The authors ran a second PCR of about 7 to 12 cycles using a sample-barcoded 5' primer and a J-beta primer mix. One entry per CDR3 protein, called by TCRdb with MiXCR from the 5' RACE reads. The sample has 650,000 to 900,000 distinct CDR3 sequences; less than 80% are singletons. Sequencing was done on a sample of blood. These receptors were taken from a man aged 25 to 45 in good health.

J is TRBJ2-5 and V is TRBV20-1; 11 nucleotides match TRBD2. The CDR3 runs to 13 residues. Germline CDR1 reads DFQATT; CDR2 reads SNEGSKA (reference sequence). J lost 4 bases, V lost 8 bases, and 6 bases had no gene match. The CDR3 here is CSKLAGGLETQYF. The CDR3 DNA reads TGCAGTAAATTAGCGGGGGGGCTAGAGACCCAGTACTTC.

This clonotype was recorded a few times. This chain connects TRBV20-1 to TRBJ2-7; D is unresolved. The CDR3 loop spans 14 amino acids. Germline values: CDR1 DFQATT, CDR2 SNEGSKA (reference sequence). The V end lost 2 bases, the J end lost 1 base, and 12 bases lay between the germline ends. CDR3 amino acids: CSARPGPFSYEQYF. The CDR3 DNA is TGCAGTGCTAGACCAGGACCGTTTTCCTACGAGCAGTACTTC.

This clonotype was seen once. CDR3 sequence reads: CASSFYRAGANVLTF. The DNA of the CDR3 is TGTGCCAGCAGTTTTTACAGGGCCGGGGCCAACGTCCTGACTTTC. The chain carries TRBV12-3 or TRBV12-4 and TRBJ2-6; possible D gene TRBD1, 6 bases. Trimming shortened V by 3 bases and J by 4 bases, and 10 bases separated the two germline ends. CDR3 size: 15 residues.

The chain carries TRBV10-3 and TRBJ2-7; possible D gene TRBD2, 5 bases. The CDR3 is 13 residues long. CDR1 ENHRY and CDR2 SYGVKD come from the germline V gene. Trimming removed 0 bases from V and 9 bases from J, with 12 bases in between. CDR3 in amino acids: CAISESTSDWQYF. The CDR3 DNA follows: TGTGCCATCAGTGAGTCTACATCGGACTGGCAGTACTTC.

The chain is built from TRBV28 and TRBJ2-7, with 9 bases lining up with TRBD1. Trimming at V came to 5 bases and at J to 6 bases, leaving 8 bases not matched to a gene. Germline V gene sequence: CDR1 MDHEN, CDR2 SYDVKM. The CDR3 spans 14 residues. The CDR3 reads CASSQWGQGSEQYF. In nucleotides, the CDR3 is TGTGCCAGCAGTCAATGGGGACAGGGTTCCGAGCAGTACTTC.

In its sample, this clonotype was seen a few times. CDR3 protein: CSARRPGTHGYTF. The CDR3 DNA follows: TGCAGTGCTAGGAGGCCAGGGACCCATGGCTACACCTTC. This chain connects TRBV20-1 to TRBJ1-2, with a possible D match to TRBD1 (5 bases). Germline assignment: CDR1 DFQATT and CDR2 SNEGSKA (reference sequence). The CDR3 contains 13 residues. Trimming cost V 3 bases and J 6 bases, with 14 bases left between them.